Shown below are 5 T cell receptor beta chains from a single sample sequenced in a study of blood T cell repertoires in COVID-19. Libraries were prepared by immunoSEQ multiplex PCR; TCRdb keeps only in-frame clonotypes and omits some of them. The data show about 350,000 clones, around nine tenths seen once. The sample was PBMCs or T cells enriched from blood (not recorded which). These receptors all stem from a woman younger than 45 who had been exposed to COVID-19.

The CDR3 loop reads CASSTDRGTNEKLFF. Written as DNA, the CDR3 is TGTGCCAGCAGCACCGACAGGGGGACTAATGAAAAACTGTTTTTT. J is TRBJ1-4 and V is TRBV5-4; 9 bases align to TRBD1. V gave up 4 bases and J gave up 2 bases; unmatched junction bases: 3. The germline V gene has CDR1 SGHNT and CDR2 YYREEE (reference sequence). The CDR3 is 15 residues long.

J is TRBJ2-1 and V is TRBV21-1; the D call TRBD2 from the table was never checked on the DNA. TRBV21-1 corresponds to a pseudogene. The CDR3 contains 14 residues. CDR3 sequence reads: CASTRPAAKNEQFF. CDR3 bases: TGTGCCAGCACCCGGCCAGCGGCTAAGAATGAGCAGTTCTTC.

J is TRBJ2-1 and V is TRBV9, with D unresolved. The CDR3 consists of 8 residues. Trimming took off 4 bases at V and 13 bases at J, with 3 bases between the two ends. From germline, CDR1 is SGDLS and CDR2 YYNGEE. As DNA, the CDR3 is TGTGCCAGCAGCCCACAGTTCTTC. Protein sequence: CASSPQFF.

This chain links TRBV6-5 with TRBJ1-1; D call uncertain. Germline values: CDR1 MNHEY, CDR2 SVGAGI. The ends were cut back, 7 bases at V and 1 base at J, with 16 bases in the middle. The CDR3 sequence is 15 residues long. CDR3 residues: CASIRTGLPNTEAFF. CDR3 in DNA: TGTGCCAGCATCAGAACCGGACTTCCGAACACTGAAGCTTTCTTT.

The genes are TRBV9 and TRBJ2-1, with a tentative D call TRBD2 (5 bases). This CDR3 spans 14 amino acids. Trimming took off 0 bases at V and 8 bases at J, with 12 bases between the two ends. The germline V gene encodes CDR1 SGDLS and CDR2 YYNGEE. CDR3 bases: TGTGCCAGCAGCGTAGACGGGGTGATTCATGAGCAGTTCTTC. Translation gives CASSVDGVIHEQFF.